This TCR beta chain was sequenced in a study of technical replicates of blood from a few donors. Sequencing was performed with immunoSEQ multiplex PCR; in TCRdb, only in-frame clones are kept and a portion is missing. The table includes 90,000 to 100,000 clones, 90% to 97% detected once. The clonotype originates from a human donor in good health. Sequenced sample: T cells isolated from PBMCs.

In nucleotides, the CDR3 is TGTGCCTGGAGTGTAGATAGCGGGGGCCGAGGAGGCACAGATACGCAGTATTTT. Translation gives CAWSVDSGGRGGTDTQYF. V and J are TRBV30 and TRBJ2-3; 9 nucleotides line up with TRBD2. The J segment lost 1 base and the V segment lost 0 bases, leaving 11 bases of the junction unmatched. This CDR3 has 18 amino acids. CDR1 and CDR2 from the germline V gene are GTSNPN and SVGIG (reference sequence).